This T cell receptor (beta chain) originates from a study of blood T cell repertoires in COVID-19. As for the study in general: Samples of COVID-19 (acute and convalescent) were obtained from the United States, Italy and Spain. Nucleic acid was either cDNA or gDNA, and it came from T cells, B-cell-depleted T cells, or PBMCs.

V was cut by 4 bases and J by 4 bases, with 16 bases left in between. The CDR3 covers 15 residues. The germline V gene encodes CDR1 MNHEY and CDR2 SMNVEV (reference sequence). Authors' processing steps: Reference gene primers were amplified, and this amplification served to estimate nucleated cell counts. The table came from immunoSEQ multiplex PCR; TCRdb's copy has only in-frame clones and leaves some out. V, J and clone size reflect that table, while D and trimming were determined from the DNA. The data show 150,000 to 200,000 clones, around 79% seen once. There are a few counts of this clone. The gene calls are TRBV27 and TRBJ1-1, with TRBD1 as a possible D gene (5 bases). This TCR was sampled from a woman in her seventies with acute or convalescent COVID-19. The sample comprised peripheral blood. The CDR3 here is CASSSLGGGITEAFF. CDR3 bases: TGTGCCAGCAGTTCGCTCGGGGGGGGAATCACTGAAGCTTTCTTT.